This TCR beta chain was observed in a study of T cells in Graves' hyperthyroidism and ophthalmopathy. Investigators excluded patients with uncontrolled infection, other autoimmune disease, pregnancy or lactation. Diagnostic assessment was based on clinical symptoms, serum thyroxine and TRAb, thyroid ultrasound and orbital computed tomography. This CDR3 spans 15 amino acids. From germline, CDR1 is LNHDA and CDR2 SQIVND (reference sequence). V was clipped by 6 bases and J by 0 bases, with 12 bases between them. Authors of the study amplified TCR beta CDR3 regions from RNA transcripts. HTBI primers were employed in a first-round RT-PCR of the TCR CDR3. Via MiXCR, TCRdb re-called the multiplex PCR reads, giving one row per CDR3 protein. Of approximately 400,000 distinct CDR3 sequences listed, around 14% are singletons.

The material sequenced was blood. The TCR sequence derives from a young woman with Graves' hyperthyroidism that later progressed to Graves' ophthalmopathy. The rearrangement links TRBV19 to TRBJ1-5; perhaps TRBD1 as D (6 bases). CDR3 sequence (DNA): TGTGCCAGTAGATTGACAGGCTATAGCAATCAGCCCCAGCATTTT. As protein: CASRLTGYSNQPQHF.